This TCR beta chain was documented in a study of neoadjuvant anti-PD-1 for oral cavity cancer. Turning to the study itself: Before surgery, most patients got three to four biweekly 3 mg/kg nivolumab doses.

The CDR3 extends over 14 amino acids. V lost 2 bases and J lost 6, with 14 bases in between. Germline CDR1 and CDR2: MNHEY and SMNVEV (reference sequence). Only in-frame clones appear in the TCRdb table, and some are missing; sequencing was by immunoSEQ multiplex PCR. The sample includes 7,500 or so clones, around 49% seen only once; the top ten take roughly 12%. The sequence derives from a person aged 40 to 85 with oral cavity squamous cell carcinoma. The chain recombines TRBV27 with TRBJ2-7; the D gene is possibly TRBD1 (6 bases). Sequencing used tumor tissue, obtained before nivolumab (anti-PD-1) treatment. CDR3 nucleotide sequence: TGTGCCAGCAGTTTACGACAGGCAGTGGGCGAGCAGTACTTC. Its protein product is CASSLRQAVGEQYF.